This entry features one T cell receptor beta chain sequence. The table came from immunoSEQ multiplex PCR; TCRdb's copy has only in-frame clones and leaves some out. The sample consists of tens of thousands of clones, about 94% of them appearing once. Germline-derived CDR1 and CDR2 are LGHNT and FRNRAP. The CDR3 contains 16 residues. V lost 2 bases, J lost 0 bases, and 12 bases lay in between. The data stem from a study of technical replicates of blood from a few donors. V usage is TRBV12-5 and J usage is TRBJ2-3; D might be TRBD2 (6 bases). Sequencing was done on a sample of T cells isolated from PBMCs. The source of this sequence is a human donor in good health. CDR3 in DNA: TGTGCTAGTGGTTTGCTTCGGGCGGGGAGCACAGATACGCAGTATTTT. It translates to CASGLLRAGSTDTQYF. The whole variable domain, remainder taken from reference TRBV12-5 and TRBJ2-3, is DARVTQTPRHKVTEMGQEVTMRCQPILGHNTVFWYRQTMMQGLELLAYFRNRAPLDDSGMPKDRFSAEMPDATLATLKIQPSEPRDSAVYFCASGLLRAGSTDTQYFGPGTRLTVL.